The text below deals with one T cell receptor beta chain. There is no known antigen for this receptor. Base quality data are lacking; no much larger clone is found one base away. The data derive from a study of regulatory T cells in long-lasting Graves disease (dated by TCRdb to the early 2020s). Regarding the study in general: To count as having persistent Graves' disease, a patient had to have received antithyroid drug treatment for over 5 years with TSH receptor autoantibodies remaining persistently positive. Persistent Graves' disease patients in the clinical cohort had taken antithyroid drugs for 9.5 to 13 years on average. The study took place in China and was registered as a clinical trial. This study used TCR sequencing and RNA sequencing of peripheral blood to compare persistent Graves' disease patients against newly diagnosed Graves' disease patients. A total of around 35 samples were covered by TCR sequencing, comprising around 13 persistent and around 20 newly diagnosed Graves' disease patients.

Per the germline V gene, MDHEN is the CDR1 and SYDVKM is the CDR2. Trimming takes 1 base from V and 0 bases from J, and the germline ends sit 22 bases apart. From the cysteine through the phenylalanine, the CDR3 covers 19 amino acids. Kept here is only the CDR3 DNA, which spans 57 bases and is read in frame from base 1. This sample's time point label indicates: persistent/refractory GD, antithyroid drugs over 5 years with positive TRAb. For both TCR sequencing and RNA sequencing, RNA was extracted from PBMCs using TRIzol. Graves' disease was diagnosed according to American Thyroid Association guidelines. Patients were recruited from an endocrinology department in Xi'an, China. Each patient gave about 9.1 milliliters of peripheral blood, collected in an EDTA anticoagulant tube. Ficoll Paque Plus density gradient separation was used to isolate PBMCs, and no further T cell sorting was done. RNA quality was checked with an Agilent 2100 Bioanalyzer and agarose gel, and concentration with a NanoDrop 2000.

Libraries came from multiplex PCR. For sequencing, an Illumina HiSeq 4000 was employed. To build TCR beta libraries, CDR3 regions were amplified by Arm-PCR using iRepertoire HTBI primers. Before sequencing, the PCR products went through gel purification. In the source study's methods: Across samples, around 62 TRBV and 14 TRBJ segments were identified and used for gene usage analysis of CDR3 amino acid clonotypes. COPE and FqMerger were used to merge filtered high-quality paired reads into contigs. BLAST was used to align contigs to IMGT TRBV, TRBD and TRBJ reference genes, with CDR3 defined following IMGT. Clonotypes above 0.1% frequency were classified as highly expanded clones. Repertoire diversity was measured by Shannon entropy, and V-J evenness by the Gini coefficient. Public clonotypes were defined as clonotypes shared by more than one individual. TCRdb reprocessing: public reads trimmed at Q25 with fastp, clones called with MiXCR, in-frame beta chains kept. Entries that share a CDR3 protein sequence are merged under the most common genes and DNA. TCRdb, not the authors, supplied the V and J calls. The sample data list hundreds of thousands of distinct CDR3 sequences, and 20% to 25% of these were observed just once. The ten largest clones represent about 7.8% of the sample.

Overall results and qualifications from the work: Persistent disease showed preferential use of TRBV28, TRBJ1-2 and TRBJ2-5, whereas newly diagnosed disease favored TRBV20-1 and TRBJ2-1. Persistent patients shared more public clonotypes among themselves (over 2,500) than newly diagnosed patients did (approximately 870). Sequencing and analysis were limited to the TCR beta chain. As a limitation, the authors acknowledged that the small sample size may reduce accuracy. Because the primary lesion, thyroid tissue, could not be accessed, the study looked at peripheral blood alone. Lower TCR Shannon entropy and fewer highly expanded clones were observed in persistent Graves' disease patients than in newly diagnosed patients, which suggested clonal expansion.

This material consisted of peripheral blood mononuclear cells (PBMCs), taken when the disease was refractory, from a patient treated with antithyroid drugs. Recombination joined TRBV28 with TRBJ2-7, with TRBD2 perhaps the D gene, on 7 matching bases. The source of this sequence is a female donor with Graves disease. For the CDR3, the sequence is CASSLFHRASGPSSYEQYF. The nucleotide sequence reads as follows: TGTGCCAGCAGTTTATTTCACAGGGCTAGCGGTCCGAGCTCCTACGAGCAGTACTTC. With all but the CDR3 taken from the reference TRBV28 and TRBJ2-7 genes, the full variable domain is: DVKVTQSSRYLVKRTGEKVFLECVQDMDHENMFWYRQDPGLGLRLIYFSYDVKMKEKGDIPEGYSVSREKKERFSLILESASTNQTSMYLCASSLFHRASGPSSYEQYFGPGTRLTVT.